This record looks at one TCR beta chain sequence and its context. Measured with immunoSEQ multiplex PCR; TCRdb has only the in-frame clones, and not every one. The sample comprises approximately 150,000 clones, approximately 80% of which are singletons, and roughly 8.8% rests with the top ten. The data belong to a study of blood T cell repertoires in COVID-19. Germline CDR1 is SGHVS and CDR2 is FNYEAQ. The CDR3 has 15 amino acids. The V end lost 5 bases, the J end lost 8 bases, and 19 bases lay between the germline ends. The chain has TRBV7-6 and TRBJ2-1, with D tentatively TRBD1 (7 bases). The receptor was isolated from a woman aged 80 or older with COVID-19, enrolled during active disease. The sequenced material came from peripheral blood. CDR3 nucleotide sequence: TGTGCCAGCAGCCCGCAGGGGGGCCCATTGTATGAGCAGTTCTTC. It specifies CASSPQGGPLYEQFF.